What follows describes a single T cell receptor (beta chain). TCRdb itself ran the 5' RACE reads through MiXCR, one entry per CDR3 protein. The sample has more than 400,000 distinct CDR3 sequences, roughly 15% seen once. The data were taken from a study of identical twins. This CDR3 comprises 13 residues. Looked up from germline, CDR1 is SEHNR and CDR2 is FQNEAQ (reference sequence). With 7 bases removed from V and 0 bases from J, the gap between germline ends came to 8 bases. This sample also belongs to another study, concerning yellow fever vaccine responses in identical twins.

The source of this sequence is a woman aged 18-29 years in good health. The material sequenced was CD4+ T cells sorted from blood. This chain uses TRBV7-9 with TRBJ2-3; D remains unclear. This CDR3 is CASISDSTDTQYF. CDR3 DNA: TGTGCCAGCATCTCGGACAGCACAGATACGCAGTATTTT.